The source of this T cell receptor beta chain is a study of long-term antiretroviral therapy in people with HIV. Version v3.0 of the immunoSEQ assay ran at survey level. TCRdb's copy holds only in-frame clones and misses some; the assay was immunoSEQ multiplex PCR. The sample carries more than 25,000 clones, roughly 97% recorded once. Sequencing was performed on unsorted PBMCs, taken 7.6 years after starting antiretroviral therapy. The TCR originated in a man aged 25 to 40 with HIV.

The CDR3: CASSVARSGTTGELFF. The CDR3 DNA follows: TGTGCCAGCAGCGTAGCCAGAAGCGGGACCACCGGGGAGCTGTTTTTT. The chain is built from TRBV9 and TRBJ2-2, with 7 bases that match TRBD2. The germline gives CDR1 SGDLS, CDR2 YYNGEE. The CDR3 is made up of 16 amino acids. J was trimmed by 4 bases and V by 0 bases; bases with no gene match: 6. Using reference TRBV9 and TRBJ2-2 for the parts outside the CDR3, the full variable domain is DSGVTQTPKHLITATGQRVTLRCSPRSGDLSVYWYQQSLDQGLQFLIQYYNGEERAKGNILERFSAQQFPDLHSELNLSSLELGDSALYFCASSVARSGTTGELFFGEGSRLTVL.